These T cell receptor beta chains were read from a single sample in a study of blood T cell repertoires in COVID-19. Profiled with immunoSEQ multiplex PCR; TCRdb holds only in-frame clones, not every one. The sample includes 210,000 or so clones, over 75% seen only once; the top ten take about 2.8%. The specimen was peripheral blood. The receptors stem from a woman older than 75 with active or convalescent COVID-19. The CDR3 runs from the conserved cysteine through the conserved F or W. The D gene is left open where the match is weak. Rows may omit the clone size; those that give it use once, few, many or a size class.

>-|-|TRBJ2-1|14|TRBV5-4
CASSSKGGYNEQFF
TGTGCCAGCAGCTCGAAAGGGGGCTACAATGAGCAGTTCTTC
>-|-|TRBJ1-2|15|TRBV5-1
CASSLGAGSNYGYTF
TGCGCCAGCAGCTTGGGGGCAGGGTCTAACTATGGCTACACCTTC
>-|TRBD1|TRBJ1-1|17|TRBV5-1
CASSLASNAGTGDRAFF
TGCGCCAGCAGCTTGGCATCCAACGCCGGGACAGGGGATAGGGCTTTCTTT
>-|TRBD1|TRBJ2-1|16|TRBV6-5
CASSYSAGQGYNEQFF
TGTGCCAGCAGTTACTCAGCCGGACAGGGCTACAATGAGCAGTTCTTC
>-|TRBD1|TRBJ2-3|14|TRBV5-1
CASSQGQGPDTQYF
TGCGCCAGCAGCCAGGGACAGGGTCCAGATACGCAGTATTTT
>-|-|TRBJ2-1|11|TRBV27
CASGRPFEGFF
TGTGCCAGCGGCCGCCCCTTCGAGGGGTTCTTC
>-|-|TRBJ1-1|15|TRBV6-5
CASYPQGFLNTEAFF
TGTGCCAGTTACCCGCAGGGCTTTCTGAACACTGAAGCTTTCTTT
>-|TRBD2|TRBJ2-3|16|TRBV10-3
CATRLAGGSSTDTQYF
TGTGCCACCCGACTAGCGGGGGGATCTAGCACAGATACGCAGTATTTT
>-|TRBD1|TRBJ2-7|17|TRBV2
CASSMRTGLQAYYEQYF
TGTGCCAGCAGTATGAGGACAGGGCTTCAAGCCTACTACGAGCAGTACTTC
>-|TRBD1|TRBJ2-5|14|TRBV3-1/TRBV3-2
CASSHRQGQETQYF
TGTGCCAGCAGCCATAGACAGGGGCAAGAGACCCAGTACTTC
>-|TRBD1|TRBJ1-1|14|TRBV19
CASNLGQANTEAFF
TGTGCCAGTAACCTTGGACAGGCGAACACTGAAGCTTTCTTT
>-|TRBD1|TRBJ1-1|14|TRBV18
CASSPGQGNTEAFF
TGTGCCAGCTCACCGGGACAGGGAAACACTGAAGCTTTCTTT
>-|-|TRBJ1-1|13|TRBV19
CASRNNVDTEAFF
TGTGCCAGTAGAAACAACGTCGACACTGAAGCTTTCTTT
>-|-|TRBJ1-6|14|TRBV6-5
CASTQGARGSPLHF
TGTGCCAGCACCCAAGGGGCCAGAGGATCTCCCCTCCACTTT
>-|-|TRBJ1-4|13|TRBV19
CASRGSRNEKLFF
TGTGCCAGTAGAGGTTCTAGGAATGAAAAACTGTTTTTT
>-|-|TRBJ1-2|13|TRBV27
CASSPTANYGYTF
TGTGCCAGCAGTCCGACAGCAAACTATGGCTACACCTTC
>-|-|TRBJ2-7|15|TRBV28
CASSYPARGMHEQYF
TGTGCCAGCAGCTATCCCGCACGGGGAATGCACGAGCAGTACTTC
>-|TRBD1|TRBJ1-1|14|TRBV18
CASSPPVAGGGTFF
TGTGCCAGCTCACCACCGGTGGCAGGGGGCGGAACTTTCTTT
>-|-|TRBJ1-2|13|TRBV24-1
CATSAPGNYGYTF
TGTGCCACCAGTGCCCCGGGTAACTATGGCTACACCTTC
>-|TRBD1|TRBJ1-4|14|TRBV3-1/TRBV3-2
CASSPGQGGEKLFF
TGTGCCAGCAGCCCGGGACAGGGGGGTGAAAAACTGTTTTTT
>once|-|TRBJ1-1|15|TRBV18
CASSPRLGGNSEAFF
TGTGCCAGCTCACCACGGTTAGGGGGAAACTCTGAAGCTTTCTTT
>-|-|TRBJ2-7|15|TRBV18
CASSSGHLLKYEQYF
TGTGCCAGCTCGTCGGGACACCTCTTGAAGTACGAGCAGTACTTC
>-|TRBD1|TRBJ1-2|17|TRBV4-1
CASSHTGGAGGREGYTF
TGCGCCAGCAGCCACACAGGGGGCGCTGGGGGGAGAGAGGGCTACACCTTC
>-|-|TRBJ2-6|16|TRBV5-1
CASSLVDSSGANVLTF
TGCGCCAGCAGCTTGGTCGACAGCTCTGGGGCCAACGTCCTGACTTTC
>-|-|TRBJ2-3|14|TRBV24-1
CATSDIGQIDTQYF
TGTGCCACCAGTGATATTGGACAGATAGATACGCAGTATTTT
>-|-|TRBJ1-2|17|TRBV24-1
CATSVTLPQRFGRGYTF
TGTGCCACCAGTGTCACCTTACCCCAGCGGTTTGGTCGTGGCTACACCTTC
>-|TRBD1|TRBJ1-2|17|TRBV4-2
CASSQAGTGRGIVGYTF
TGTGCCAGCAGCCAAGCCGGGACAGGGAGGGGAATTGTCGGCTACACCTTC
>few|TRBD1|TRBJ1-5|15|TRBV6-5
CASRILQGAWEPQHF
TGTGCCAGCAGGATCCTCCAGGGGGCTTGGGAGCCCCAGCATTTT
>-|-|TRBJ2-7|14|TRBV6-1
CASSEGHREYEQYF
TGTGCCAGCAGTGAGGGACACCGCGAATACGAGCAGTACTTC
>-|-|TRBJ1-4|13|TRBV18
CASSRGDGTKLFF
TGTGCCAGCTCACGGGGGGATGGAACAAAACTGTTTTTT
>-|-|TRBJ1-1|13|TRBV28
CASSRGADTEAFF
TGTGCCAGCAGTCGAGGTGCGGACACTGAAGCTTTCTTT
>-|-|TRBJ1-2|15|TRBV5-6
CASAGRRAANYGYTF
TGTGCCAGCGCAGGCCGCAGGGCAGCTAACTATGGCTACACCTTC
>-|TRBD1|TRBJ2-7|14|TRBV2
CASRAGTEALEQYF
TGTGCCAGCAGAGCCGGGACAGAGGCCCTCGAGCAGTACTTC